The TCR beta chain under discussion was sequenced for a study of T cell responses to AZD1222 COVID-19 vaccine. Whole-study context: Samples with a second dose at about 4 or about 12 weeks were pooled together.

The method was immunoSEQ multiplex PCR; TCRdb's version includes in-frame clones alone and lacks a portion of them. The table lists approximately 190,000 clones, approximately 91% of them singletons. This clone was picked up one time. Its cognate antigen is unknown. Study-wide findings and caveats: Donors were chiefly white British, with a greater number of females, and clonal diversity was perhaps underestimated. Nearly half of spike-specific TCRs reportedly go after variant regions that carry no mutations. Just a handful of AZD1222 recipients were seropositive at baseline.

With 1 base removed from V and 0 bases from J, the gap between germline ends came to 16 bases. There are 18 residues in the CDR3. The germline CDR1 and CDR2 sequences are LGHDT and YNNKEL (reference sequence). This clonotype originated in an adult in good health. The chain links TRBV3-1 (or the pseudogene TRBV3-2) to TRBJ1-5; D is perhaps TRBD1 (6 bases). The sample in question was peripheral blood, obtained on day 0 of AZD1222 vaccination. CDR3 residues: CASSQVGRNRDSNQPQHF. CDR3 sequence (DNA): TGTGCCAGCAGCCAAGTGGGGAGGAACAGGGATAGCAATCAGCCCCAGCATTTT.